What follows are 9 T cell receptor beta chains derived from one specimen sequenced in a study of CXCR3-negative and CXCR3-positive naive CD8 T cells. UMI-labeled TRB cDNA libraries were prepared by 5' RACE. TCRdb reanalyzed the 5' RACE reads, giving one entry per CDR3 protein sequence and no DNA. This sample's table reports over 6,500 distinct CDR3 sequences. Sequencing was carried out using naive CXCR3- CD8+ T cells from blood. As to subset: CD45RO-CCR7+CD27+CD95- naive CD8+ T cells lacking CXCR3 (TNR3-). The receptor source for this set is a human donor in good health. Some clones in this sample may be carry-over from other donors' samples.

According to its frequency, this clonotype is medium-sized (0.01 to 0.1%). The V call is TRBV7-2, the J call TRBJ2-3; TCRdb gives TRBD2 as the D gene, but with no DNA this cannot be confirmed. Per germline, CDR1 SGHTA and CDR2 FQGNSA. The CDR3 has 16 amino acids. CDR3 loop: CASSLARTSRADTQYF.

Considering frequency, this clonotype is medium-sized. This chain uses TRBV12-3 or TRBV12-4 with TRBJ2-7. The CDR3 contains 11 residues. CDR3 sequence: CASSSGYEQYF.

The chain uses TRBV28 and TRBJ2-2; as DNA is missing, the TRBD1 call by TCRdb cannot be tested. In germline, CDR1 is MDHEN, CDR2 SYDVKM. The CDR3 spans 17 residues. CDR3 protein: CVAQRRLSTDDTGELFF.

This clonotype is classed as medium-sized by frequency. The rearrangement uses TRBV6-5 and TRBJ2-1. CDR1 and CDR2 (germline): MNHEY, SVGAGI. CDR3 length: 14 residues. The CDR3 loop reads CASSYSSSYNEQFF.

The rearrangement uses TRBV2 and TRBJ2-3; the TCRdb call, TRBD2, lacks DNA for checking. This CDR3 is 19 amino acids long. Germline V gene sequence: CDR1 SNHLY, CDR2 FYNNEI. The CDR3: CASSEGLAGGPGGTDTQYF.

Frequency places this clonotype as medium-sized. J is TRBJ2-3 and V is TRBV12-3 or TRBV12-4; as DNA is missing, the TRBD2 call by TCRdb cannot be tested. There are 16 residues in the CDR3. CDR3 region: CASSPLAGSSTDTQYF.

This clonotype is deemed medium-sized by its frequency. The chain combines TRBV28 with TRBJ2-1; no DNA is available, so the TRBD1 call from TCRdb remains unchecked. From germline, CDR1 is MDHEN and CDR2 SYDVKM. The length of the CDR3 is 16 residues. CDR3 sequence reads: CASRLYRGDPYNEQFF.

The chain links TRBV29-1 to TRBJ1-1; the D call from TCRdb, TRBD1, cannot be confirmed without DNA. Germline CDR1 SQVTM, CDR2 ANQGSEA. The CDR3 length is 12 residues. CDR3 loop: CSGYSGGTEAFF.

The chain is built from TRBV6-5 and TRBJ2-5. There are 16 residues in the CDR3. CDR1 is MNHEY, CDR2 SVGAGI, per germline. CDR3 sequence reads: CASSYDIRQNRETQYF.